The 14 T cell receptor beta chains below were found in one sample sequenced in a study of shared T cell receptors in the human thymus. Sequencing used immunoSEQ multiplex PCR; TCRdb keeps in-frame clones, though not all of them. This sample carries about 730,000 clones, approximately 85% of them seen once, and the ten largest clones take around 0.01%. A further study also used this sample, focusing on human thymus T cells.

Sequenced sample: thymocytes. Receptor source: a girl under two years old with a congenital heart defect.

The chain carries TRBV7-6 and TRBJ1-5; 9 nucleotides align to TRBD1. Germline values: CDR1 SGHVS, CDR2 FNYEAQ. V shed 1 base, J shed 2 bases, and the junction held 6 bases outside the gene matches. The CDR3 has 17 amino acids. This chain's CDR3 is CASSLDPGQGCNQPQHF. DNA of the CDR3: TGTGCCAGCAGCTTAGACCCGGGACAGGGTTGCAATCAGCCCCAGCATTTT.

The rearrangement joins TRBV19 to TRBJ2-5, with TRBD2 matching over 11 bases. After removal of 0 bases from V and 2 bases from J, the junction contained 8 bases not matched to a gene. CDR1 and CDR2 (germline): LNHDA, SQIVND (reference sequence). CDR3 length: 18 amino acids. CDR3 DNA: TGTGCCAGTAGTATAGATGTCACGGCTAGCGGGGGGCAAGAGACCCAGTACTTC. It is translated as CASSIDVTASGGQETQYF.

This clone was picked up a small number of times. The chain is built from TRBV10-3 and TRBJ2-7, with 9 bases fitting TRBD1. Germline CDR1 reads ENHRY; CDR2 reads SYGVKD. Germline trimming cut 5 bases from V and 7 bases from J; bases unmatched to any gene: 9. This CDR3 has 14 amino acids. CDR3 sequence reads: CAISPDRGWEEQYF. DNA for the CDR3: TGTGCCATCAGTCCGGACAGGGGCTGGGAGGAGCAGTACTTC.

About this clone itself: The same CDR3 also results from other DNA sequences found in this sample. The chain links TRBV19 to TRBJ1-2; D is ambiguous. V lost 4 bases and J 0 bases, leaving 6 bases between the germline ends. There are 13 residues in the CDR3. Germline CDR1 and CDR2: LNHDA and SQIVND (reference sequence). This CDR3 is CASSRGANYGYTF. CDR3 coding DNA: TGTGCCAGTAGTAGAGGCGCTAACTATGGCTACACCTTC.

The CDR3 DNA reads TGTGCCAGCAGCCGGAAATGGACAGTTGGCTACACCTTC. It codes for CASSRKWTVGYTF. The chain has TRBV14 and TRBJ1-2; D may be TRBD1 (6 bases). Looked up from germline, CDR1 is SGHDN and CDR2 is FVKESK. Trimming took off 4 bases at V and 7 bases at J, with 13 bases between the two ends. This CDR3 is 13 amino acids long.

As to this clone: One end of the junction varies from germline; a read error may be responsible. The J gene is TRBJ1-5, the V gene TRBV6-1; D not certain. The CDR3 is made up of 20 amino acids. Germline loops: CDR1 MNHNS, CDR2 SASEGT. The chain's CDR3 is CASREAPQFIGNYSNQPQHF. CDR3 nucleotides: TGTGCCAGCAGGGAAGCCCCTCAATTCATCGGAAACTATAGCAATCAGCCCCAGCATTTT.

J is TRBJ1-5 and V is TRBV4-1; possibly TRBD1 for D (6 bases). Trimming removed 6 bases from V and 3 bases from J, with 9 bases in between. The CDR3 contains 13 residues. Per germline, CDR1 MGHRA and CDR2 YSYEKL. The CDR3 loop is CASRGQNNQPQHF. CDR3 coding DNA: TGCGCCAGCAGAGGACAGAACAATCAGCCCCAGCATTTT.

The chain joins TRBV5-1 to TRBJ2-3; a possible D gene is TRBD2 (5 bases). The CDR3 is 19 amino acids. From germline, CDR1 is SGHRS and CDR2 YFSETQ. V gave up 3 bases and J gave up 5 bases, with 28 bases separating them. The CDR3 loop is CASSWRSRIGSLGRDTQYF. Here the CDR3 DNA reads TGCGCCAGCAGCTGGAGGTCTAGGATAGGGAGCTTAGGCCGAGATACGCAGTATTTT. Based on the CDR3 plus reference TRBV5-1 and TRBJ2-3, the full variable domain is KAGVTQTPRYLIKTRGQQVTLSCSPISGHRSVSWYQQTPGQGLQFLFEYFSETQRNKGNFPGRFSGRQFSNSRSEMNVSTLELGDSALYLCASSWRSRIGSLGRDTQYFGPGTRLTVL.

The V and J genes are TRBV15 and TRBJ2-2; tentatively, D is TRBD1 (8 bases). V was trimmed by 3 bases and J by 5 bases, leaving 19 bases between them. CDR3 length: 17 amino acids. CDR1 is LNHNV and CDR2 is YYDKDF in the germline V gene (reference sequence). CDR3 sequence reads: CATSSAHRGGGTGELFF. For the CDR3, the DNA is TGTGCCACCAGCAGCGCTCACAGGGGGGGAGGGACCGGGGAGCTGTTTTTT. Using reference TRBV15 and TRBJ2-2 for the parts outside the CDR3, the full variable domain is DAMVIQNPRYQVTQFGKPVTLSCSQTLNHNVMYWYQQKSSQAPKLLFHYYDKDFNNEADTPDNFQSRRPNTSFCFLDIRSPGLGDTAMYLCATSSAHRGGGTGELFFGEGSRLTVL.

The chain recombines TRBV11-2 with TRBJ1-1, with D possibly matching TRBD1 (6 bases). The V end lost 5 bases, the J end lost 8 bases, and 24 bases lay between the germline ends. This CDR3 is 16 amino acids long. Germline V CDR1 and CDR2: SGHAT, FQNNGV. The CDR3 protein is CASSLGTGTNPGEAFF. CDR3 coding DNA: TGTGCCAGCAGCCTAGGTACAGGGACCAACCCCGGGGAAGCTTTCTTT. The variable domain in full, with the rest retrieved from reference TRBV11-2 and TRBJ1-1, is EAGVAQSPRYKIIEKRQSVAFWCNPISGHATLYWYQQILGQGPKLLIQFQNNGVVDDSQLPKDRFSAERLKGVDSTLKIQPAKLEDSAVYLCASSLGTGTNPGEAFFGQGTRLTVV.

The rearrangement uses TRBV27 and TRBJ2-7; 9 nucleotides line up with TRBD1. V lost 7 bases to trimming and J lost 2 bases; unmatched junction nucleotides: 6. The CDR3 spans 14 residues. Germline CDR1 MNHEY, CDR2 SMNVEV (reference sequence). CDR3: CASTGQGFPYEQYF. The DNA for the CDR3 is TGTGCCAGCACCGGACAGGGGTTTCCCTACGAGCAGTACTTC.

The chain is built from TRBV7-6 and TRBJ2-3; no definite D call. Germline loops: CDR1 SGHVS, CDR2 FNYEAQ. The length of the CDR3 is 14 residues. Trimming pared 1 base from V and 6 bases from J, leaving 11 bases between. The DNA for the CDR3 is TGTGCCAGCAGCTTAGGTCCTTCCAGGGATACGCAGTATTTT. This translates into CASSLGPSRDTQYF. Based on the CDR3 plus reference TRBV7-6 and TRBJ2-3, the full variable domain is GAGVSQSPRYKVTKRGQDVALRCDPISGHVSLYWYRQALGQGPEFLTYFNYEAQQDKSGLPNDRFSAERPEGSISTLTIQRTEQRDSAMYRCASSLGPSRDTQYFGPGTRLTVL.

A few counts support this clone. J is TRBJ1-1 and V is TRBV19; D not resolved. This CDR3 comprises 13 residues. Germline lookup yields CDR1 LNHDA and CDR2 SQIVND (reference sequence). V lost 10 bases, J lost 1 base, and 13 bases lay in between. The CDR3 DNA reads as TGTGCCACCGTCCGGGAAAAGAACACTGAAGCTTTCTTT. Translated: CATVREKNTEAFF. Drawing the rest from reference TRBV19 and TRBJ1-1, the complete variable domain is DGGITQSPKYLFRKEGQNVTLSCEQNLNHDAMYWYRQDPGQGLRLIYYSQIVNDFQKGDIAEGYSVSREKKESFPLTVTSAQKNPTAFYLCATVREKNTEAFFGQGTRLTVV.

The chain is built from TRBV11-2 and TRBJ1-2; 9 bases map to TRBD1. CDR3 length equals 16 residues. CDR1 is SGHAT and CDR2 is FQNNGV in the germline V gene. The V and J ends lost 5 bases and 3 bases, in that order; junction bases with no gene match: 10. The CDR3 spells CASSLLPGQGHYGYTF. The CDR3 DNA sequence: TGTGCCAGCAGCCTACTTCCGGGACAGGGACACTATGGCTACACCTTC.